A single sample is the source of the 27 T cell receptor beta chains below, sequenced in a study of technical replicates of blood from a few donors. Only in-frame clones appear in the TCRdb table, and some are missing; sequencing was by immunoSEQ multiplex PCR. Altogether 95,000 or so clones are present, around 96% being singletons, with the ten largest covering around 0.35%. Material: T cells isolated from PBMCs. The receptors originated from a human donor in good health.

This chain joins TRBV19 and TRBJ1-1; 8 bases are shared with TRBD1. Germline assignment: CDR1 LNHDA and CDR2 SQIVND (reference sequence). The junction had 7 bases not matched to a gene; V was cut back by 4 bases and J by 0 bases. There are 16 residues in the CDR3. The CDR3 sequence is CASSNTGGIMNTEAFF. DNA of the CDR3: TGTGCCAGTAGTAACACAGGGGGGATCATGAACACTGAAGCTTTCTTT.

This sequence joins TRBV27 and TRBJ2-2; D unclear. CDR1 and CDR2 from the germline V gene are MNHEY and SMNVEV (reference sequence). The V gene lost 1 base and the J gene lost 6 bases, with 6 bases spanning the gap. The CDR3 has 13 residues. The CDR3, as DNA: TGTGCCAGCAGTTTATATGTCGCCGGGGAGCTGTTTTTT. This gives the protein CASSLYVAGELFF.

The chain links TRBV5-1 to TRBJ2-3; D gene unclear. Germline CDR1 is SGHRS and CDR2 is YFSETQ. The length of the CDR3 is 16 residues. The V and J ends lost 4 bases and 0 bases respectively, with 15 bases between them. The CDR3 reads CASSLGGRPSTDTQYF. The DNA of the CDR3 is TGCGCCAGCAGCCTGGGCGGCAGACCTAGCACAGATACGCAGTATTTT.

The V and J genes are TRBV20-1 and TRBJ2-5; possibly TRBD2 for D (5 bases). Trimming removed 6 bases from V and 4 bases from J, with 9 bases in between. The CDR3 sequence is 11 residues long. Germline values: CDR1 DFQATT, CDR2 SNEGSKA (reference sequence). The CDR3 nucleotides are TGCAGTGCGCGGACTTCAGAGACCCAGTACTTC. Translated, it gives CSARTSETQYF.

V is TRBV28 and J is TRBJ2-7, with no clear D. V shed 6 bases and J shed 6 bases, with 15 bases lying between them. This CDR3 region has 13 residues. Germline V lookup: CDR1 MDHEN, CDR2 SYDVKM. The CDR3 here is CASSPASPSEQYF. CDR3 DNA: TGTGCCAGCAGCCCAGCGTCCCCAAGCGAGCAGTACTTC.

A single count supports this clone. The V and J genes are TRBV5-1 and TRBJ1-2, with 10 bases aligning to TRBD1. CDR3 length equals 14 residues. Trimming took 4 bases from V and 9 from J; bases not matched to a gene: 9. Per the germline V gene, CDR1 is SGHRS and CDR2 is YFSETQ. CDR3 bases: TGCGCCAGCAGCCGGGGACAGGGGATAGTTAGCTACACCTTC. It specifies CASSRGQGIVSYTF.

The chain recombines TRBV27 with TRBJ1-5; D unresolved. Per the germline V gene, CDR1 is MNHEY and CDR2 is SMNVEV (reference sequence). V was shortened by 5 bases and J by 7 bases, with 15 bases between the two germline ends. The CDR3 contains 14 residues. CDR3 sequence: CASSPRLDAQPQHF. The CDR3 region has the DNA TGTGCCAGCAGTCCCAGACTAGACGCGCAGCCCCAGCATTTT.

V is TRBV28 and J is TRBJ1-2; TRBD1 might be the D (5 bases). The CDR3 spans 17 residues. Germline lookup yields CDR1 MDHEN and CDR2 SYDVKM. V dropped 2 bases and J dropped 2 bases, with 18 bases sitting between them. The CDR3 region is CASSLGAGWGPNYGYTF. CDR3 sequence (DNA): TGTGCCAGCAGTTTAGGGGCAGGTTGGGGTCCAAACTATGGCTACACCTTC.

This chain links TRBV4-3 with TRBJ2-3; D is undetermined. The CDR3 contains 15 residues. Trimming left V 0 bases short and J 0 bases short, with 7 bases between. Germline CDR1 reads LGHNA; CDR2 reads YSLEER. The CDR3 is CASSQDSASTDTQYF. As DNA, the CDR3 is TGCGCCAGCAGCCAAGATAGTGCCAGCACAGATACGCAGTATTTT.

This clone turned up a few times. CDR3 DNA: TGTGCCAGCAGTGACAGGTGGCTAGATGAGCAGTTCTTC. Translation: CASSDRWLDEQFF. The chain joins TRBV6-4 to TRBJ2-1; D is uncertain. In germline, CDR1 is MRHNA, CDR2 SNTAGT. V was clipped by 2 bases and J by 8 bases, with 10 bases between them. This CDR3 has 13 amino acids.

The rearrangement joins TRBV5-1 to TRBJ1-2; D gene unclear. Trimming removed 0 bases from V and 7 bases from J, with 16 bases in between. Germline assignment: CDR1 SGHRS and CDR2 YFSETQ. This CDR3 spans 15 amino acids. DNA for the CDR3: TGCGCCAGCAGCTTGGCTTCCGGTTGGTCCTCTGGCTACACCTTC. It yields the protein CASSLASGWSSGYTF.

The chain links TRBV19 to TRBJ1-4; 11 nucleotides align to TRBD1. Germline V gene lookup returns CDR1 LNHDA and CDR2 SQIVND (reference sequence). The CDR3 length is 14 residues. Trimming at V came to 10 bases and at J to 6 bases, leaving 7 bases not matched to a gene. Here the CDR3 DNA reads TGTGCCACCCGGGACAGGGGGGGAGATGAAAAACTGTTTTTT. Its translation is CATRDRGGDEKLFF.

This chain uses TRBV19 with TRBJ2-1, with 7 bases fitting TRBD2. With V trimmed by 3 bases and J by 5 bases, 19 bases remained unmatched. There are 19 residues in the CDR3. Germline V gene data show CDR1 as LNHDA and CDR2 as SQIVND (reference sequence). CDR3 loop: CASSILKRRRDYLDNEQFF. The CDR3 DNA reads as TGTGCCAGTAGTATCCTAAAGAGGCGCCGGGACTATCTGGACAATGAGCAGTTCTTC.

The chain combines TRBV9 with TRBJ1-2, with 8 bases matching TRBD1. Germline values: CDR1 SGDLS, CDR2 YYNGEE. J lost 8 bases, V lost 2 bases, and 5 bases had no gene match. This CDR3 comprises 13 residues. CDR3 region: CASSVRQGRGYTF. Written as DNA, the CDR3 is TGTGCCAGCAGCGTGAGACAGGGGAGGGGCTACACCTTC.

The chain is built from TRBV13 and TRBJ1-2, with a tentative D call TRBD1 (6 bases). The V end lost 8 bases, the J end lost 2 bases, and 9 bases lay between the germline ends. The germline V gene has CDR1 PRHDT and CDR2 FYEKMQ (reference sequence). The CDR3 is 12 amino acids. The DNA of the CDR3 is TGTGCCAGCTCCCAGGGGAACTATGGCTACACCTTC. Amino acid sequence: CASSQGNYGYTF.

This chain links TRBV19 with TRBJ1-5; D gene unclear. Germline values: CDR1 LNHDA, CDR2 SQIVND (reference sequence). V lost 7 bases to trimming and J lost 6 bases, with 13 bases between them. The CDR3 has 13 amino acids. The CDR3 spells CASIAGSGQPQHF. CDR3 DNA: TGTGCCAGTATAGCTGGGTCGGGTCAGCCCCAGCATTTT. The variable domain in full, completed from reference TRBV19 and TRBJ1-5, reads DGGITQSPKYLFRKEGQNVTLSCEQNLNHDAMYWYRQDPGQGLRLIYYSQIVNDFQKGDIAEGYSVSREKKESFPLTVTSAQKNPTAFYLCASIAGSGQPQHFGDGTRLSIL.

CDR3 bases: TGTGCCAGCAACCTAGCGGGAACGACAGATACGCAGTATTTT. This encodes CASNLAGTTDTQYF. The rearrangement links TRBV6-1 to TRBJ2-3; TRBD2 aligns across 9 bases. This CDR3 spans 14 amino acids. The J segment lost 3 bases and the V segment lost 7 bases, leaving 5 bases of the junction unmatched. Germline CDR1 reads MNHNS; CDR2 reads SASEGT.

The J gene is TRBJ1-1, the V gene TRBV18, with D possibly matching TRBD1 (6 bases). The germline V gene has CDR1 KGHSH and CDR2 LQKENI. V lost 6 bases and J 8 bases, leaving 10 bases between the germline ends. The CDR3 runs 11 residues. The CDR3 nucleotides read TGTGCCAGCTCGCCCGGGACAGAAGCTTTCTTT. Amino acids: CASSPGTEAFF.

V gene TRBV15 combines with J gene TRBJ1-1, with TRBD1 matching over 8 bases. Germline V gene data show CDR1 as LNHNV and CDR2 as YYDKDF (reference sequence). V lost 0 bases and J lost 7; bases outside the gene matches: 1. The CDR3 length is 13 residues. CDR3 bases: TGTGCCACCAGCAGAGAACAGGGGGTTGAAGCTTTCTTT. Amino acids: CATSREQGVEAFF.

The rearrangement joins TRBV27 to TRBJ2-2, with 7 positions matching TRBD1. Germline loops: CDR1 MNHEY, CDR2 SMNVEV (reference sequence). The CDR3 is 12 amino acids. Trimming cost V 10 bases and J 7 bases; bases outside gene matches: 6. The CDR3 sequence: CATHRGNGELFF. The CDR3 coding sequence is TGTGCCACCCACAGGGGCAACGGGGAGCTGTTTTTT.

V and J are TRBV29-1 and TRBJ1-1; 7 positions match TRBD1. Trimming at V came to 4 bases and at J to 1 base, leaving 3 bases not matched to a gene. CDR1 and CDR2 (germline): SQVTM, ANQGSEA. The CDR3 has 13 amino acids. The CDR3, as DNA: TGCAGCGTTGCAGGGGGGAGGAACACTGAAGCTTTCTTT. This sequence encodes CSVAGGRNTEAFF.

The chain couples TRBV19 to TRBJ1-1; no clear D gene. The V end was cut by 0 bases, the J end by 13 bases, with 15 bases between. The CDR3 is made up of 13 amino acids. From germline, CDR1 is LNHDA and CDR2 SQIVND (reference sequence). The CDR3 DNA reads TGTGCCAGTAGTATAGAGACCGGGTTGGAGGGTTTCTTT. This sequence encodes CASSIETGLEGFF.

The chain recombines TRBV5-1 with TRBJ2-1; D gene unclear. Germline CDR1 reads SGHRS; CDR2 reads YFSETQ. Trimming removed 0 bases at V and 4 bases at J, with 2 bases between. This CDR3 has 12 residues. The CDR3 region has the DNA TGCGCCAGCAGCTTGGCTTACAATGAGCAGTTCTTC. It specifies CASSLAYNEQFF.

The genes are TRBV27 and TRBJ2-1; 10 bases are shared with TRBD1. V trimming: 3 bases; J trimming: 7 bases; junction bases outside the gene matches: 6. CDR1 is MNHEY and CDR2 is SMNVEV in the germline V gene (reference sequence). The CDR3 is 15 amino acids. CDR3 sequence reads: CASSFGTGVRNEQFF. The CDR3, as DNA: TGTGCCAGCAGTTTCGGGACAGGGGTTCGGAATGAGCAGTTCTTC.

The chain links TRBV27 to TRBJ2-7; possible D gene TRBD1, 7 bases. CDR3 length: 13 amino acids. CDR1 is MNHEY and CDR2 is SMNVEV in the germline V gene (reference sequence). V was pared by 0 bases and J by 6 bases, with 9 bases between. CDR3 in DNA: TGTGCCAGCAGTTTATCGCAGGGGGGCGAGCAGTACTTC. Translated: CASSLSQGGEQYF.

The chain employs TRBV18 and TRBJ1-1, with 9 bases identical to TRBD1. Unmatched junction bases numbered 10, after V lost 2 bases and J lost 0 bases. The germline V gene encodes CDR1 KGHSH and CDR2 LQKENI. This CDR3 spans 18 amino acids. The CDR3 protein is CASSPAGTGSAMNTEAFF. CDR3 sequence (DNA): TGTGCCAGCTCACCAGCCGGGACAGGGAGCGCCATGAACACTGAAGCTTTCTTT.

The rearrangement links TRBV2 to TRBJ2-7; TRBD2 aligns across 10 bases. V trimming: 8 bases; J trimming: 5 bases; junction bases outside the gene matches: 6. Germline CDR1 reads SNHLY; CDR2 reads FYNNEI. The CDR3 is 13 amino acids. CDR3 in amino acids: CASAQREGHEQYF. In nucleotides, the CDR3 is TGTGCCAGCGCCCAGCGGGAGGGCCACGAGCAGTACTTC.